This T cell receptor (beta chain) was retrieved from a study of blood T cell repertoires in COVID-19. Study-wide background: Samples representing acute and convalescent COVID-19 were sourced from the United States, Italy and Spain.

CDR1 and CDR2 (germline): KGHSH, LQKENI. CDR3 size: 15 residues. The study assigned cohorts using participant-reported clinical history. A PCR-confirmed or clinician-diagnosed COVID-19 case had contacted exposed participants within 2 weeks of entry. As to this clone: A read error may account for a junction end that differs from germline.

In the source study's methods: Reference gene primer amplification yielded estimated nucleated cell counts. The table came from immunoSEQ multiplex PCR; TCRdb's copy has only in-frame clones and leaves some out. For V, J and clone size, that table is used; D and trimming come from the DNA. Of roughly 400,000 clones listed, nearly 90% are singletons. The clonotype comes from a woman between 18 and 29 years old who had been exposed to COVID-19. The chain links TRBV18 to TRBJ1-1, with TRBD1 identical over 9 bases. Sequences were obtained from PBMCs or T cells enriched from blood (not recorded which). The CDR3 sequence: CASSPAGTGNNEAFF. Here the CDR3 DNA reads TGTGCCAGCTCACCCGCCGGGACAGGGAACAATGAAGCTTTCTTT. The full variable domain, completed using reference TRBV18 and TRBJ1-1, is NAGVMQNPRHLVRRRGQEARLRCSPMKGHSHVYWYRQLPEEGLKFMVYLQKENIIDESGMPKERFSAEFPKEGPSILRIQQVVRGDSAAYFCASSPAGTGNNEAFFGQGTRLTVV.